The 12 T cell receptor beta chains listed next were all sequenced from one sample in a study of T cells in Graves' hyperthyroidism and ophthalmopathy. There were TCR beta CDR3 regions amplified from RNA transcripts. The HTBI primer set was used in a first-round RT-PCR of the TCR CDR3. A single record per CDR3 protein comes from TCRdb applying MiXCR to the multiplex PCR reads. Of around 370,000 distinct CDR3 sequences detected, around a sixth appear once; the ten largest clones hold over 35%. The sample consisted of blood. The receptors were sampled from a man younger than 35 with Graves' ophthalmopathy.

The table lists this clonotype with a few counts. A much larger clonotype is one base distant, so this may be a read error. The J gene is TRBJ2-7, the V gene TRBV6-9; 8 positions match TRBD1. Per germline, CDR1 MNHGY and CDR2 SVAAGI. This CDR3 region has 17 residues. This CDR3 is CASSYQVPGQDAYGQYF. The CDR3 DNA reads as TGTGCCAGCAGTTACCAAGTCCCGGGACAGGACGCCTACGGGCAGTACTTC.

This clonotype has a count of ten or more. The CDR3 DNA sequence: TGTGCCAGCAGCCCCACCGGGACAGCCTACGAGCAGTACTTC. It codes for CASSPTGTAYEQYF. The J gene is TRBJ2-7, the V gene TRBV12-3 or TRBV12-4; TRBD1 agrees at 7 bases. The V and J ends lost 6 bases and 2 bases, in that order; junction bases with no gene match: 7. The length of the CDR3 is 14 residues.

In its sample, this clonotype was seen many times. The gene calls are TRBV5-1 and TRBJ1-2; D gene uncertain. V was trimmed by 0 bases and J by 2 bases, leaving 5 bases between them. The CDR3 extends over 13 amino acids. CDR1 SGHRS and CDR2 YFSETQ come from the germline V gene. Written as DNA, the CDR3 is TGCGCCAGCAGCTTGGACCAGAACTATGGCTACACCTTC. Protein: CASSLDQNYGYTF. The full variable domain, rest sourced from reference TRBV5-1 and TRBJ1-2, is KAGVTQTPRYLIKTRGQQVTLSCSPISGHRSVSWYQQTPGQGLQFLFEYFSETQRNKGNFPGRFSGRQFSNSRSEMNVSTLELGDSALYLCASSLDQNYGYTFGSGTRLTVV.

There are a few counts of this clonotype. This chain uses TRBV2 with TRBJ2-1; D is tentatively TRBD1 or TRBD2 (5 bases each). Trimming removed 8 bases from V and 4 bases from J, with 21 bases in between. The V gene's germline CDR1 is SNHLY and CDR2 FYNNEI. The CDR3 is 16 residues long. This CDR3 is CASFGPTRGLYNEQFF. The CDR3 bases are TGTGCCAGCTTTGGCCCCACTAGGGGTCTTTACAATGAGCAGTTCTTC.

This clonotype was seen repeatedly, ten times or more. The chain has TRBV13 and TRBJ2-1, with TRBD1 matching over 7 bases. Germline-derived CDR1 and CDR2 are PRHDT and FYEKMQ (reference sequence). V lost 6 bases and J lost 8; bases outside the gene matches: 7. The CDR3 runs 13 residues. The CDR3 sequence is CASSRDSNYEQFF. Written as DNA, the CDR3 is TGTGCCAGCAGTCGGGACAGCAACTATGAGCAGTTCTTC.

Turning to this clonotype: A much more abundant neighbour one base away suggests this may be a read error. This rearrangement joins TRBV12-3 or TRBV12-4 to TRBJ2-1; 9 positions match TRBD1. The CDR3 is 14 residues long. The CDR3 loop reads CAGSRTGAYNEQFF. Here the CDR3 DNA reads TGTGCCGGCAGCCGGACAGGGGCCTACAATGAGCAGTTCTTC.

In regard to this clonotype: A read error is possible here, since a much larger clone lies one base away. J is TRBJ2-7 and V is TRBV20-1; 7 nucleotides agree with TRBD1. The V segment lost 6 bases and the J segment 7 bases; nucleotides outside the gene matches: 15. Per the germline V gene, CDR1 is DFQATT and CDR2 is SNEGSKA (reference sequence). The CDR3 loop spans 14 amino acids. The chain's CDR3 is CSAPGQSHLWEQYF. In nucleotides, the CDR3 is TGCAGTGCCCCGGGACAGAGCCATCTGTGGGAGCAGTACTTC.

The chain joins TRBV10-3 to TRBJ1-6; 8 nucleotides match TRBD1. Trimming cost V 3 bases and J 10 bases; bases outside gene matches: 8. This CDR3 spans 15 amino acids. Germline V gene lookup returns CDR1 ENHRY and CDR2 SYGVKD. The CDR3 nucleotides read TGTGCCATCAGTGACTACGACAGGGGAGGATCACCCCTCCACTTT. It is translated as CAISDYDRGGSPLHF.

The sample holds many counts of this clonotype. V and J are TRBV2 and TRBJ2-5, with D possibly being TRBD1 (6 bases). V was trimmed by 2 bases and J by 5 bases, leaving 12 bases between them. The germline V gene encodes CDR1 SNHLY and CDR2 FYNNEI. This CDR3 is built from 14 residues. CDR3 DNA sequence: TGTGCCAGCAGTGAATGGACAGCGAAGGAGACCCAGTACTTC. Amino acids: CASSEWTAKETQYF.

This CDR3 reads CSARPTGTGSYEQYF. For the CDR3, the DNA is TGCAGTGCTAGACCCACTGGGACAGGGTCCTACGAGCAGTACTTC. This rearrangement joins TRBV20-1 to TRBJ2-7; 9 bases align to TRBD1. Trimming took 2 bases from V and 1 from J; bases not matched to a gene: 6. The CDR3 has 15 amino acids. Per germline, CDR1 DFQATT and CDR2 SNEGSKA (reference sequence).

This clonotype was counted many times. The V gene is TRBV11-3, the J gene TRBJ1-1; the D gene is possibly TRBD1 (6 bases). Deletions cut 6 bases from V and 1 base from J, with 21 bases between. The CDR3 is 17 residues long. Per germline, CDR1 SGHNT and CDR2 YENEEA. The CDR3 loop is CASRDYNGQRWNTEAFF. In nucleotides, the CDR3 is TGTGCCAGCAGGGATTATAACGGACAGCGGTGGAACACTGAAGCTTTCTTT.

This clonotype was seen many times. The CDR3 nucleotides are TGTGCCAGCAGCCAAGCTGGGACTAGCGGCTCCTACGAGCAGTACTTC. This codes for CASSQAGTSGSYEQYF. The chain uses TRBV3-1 and TRBJ2-7, with 11 bases lining up with TRBD2. The junction had 2 bases not matched to a gene; V was cut back by 1 base and J by 0 bases. Germline V lookup: CDR1 LGHDT, CDR2 YNNKEL (reference sequence). The CDR3 has 16 amino acids.